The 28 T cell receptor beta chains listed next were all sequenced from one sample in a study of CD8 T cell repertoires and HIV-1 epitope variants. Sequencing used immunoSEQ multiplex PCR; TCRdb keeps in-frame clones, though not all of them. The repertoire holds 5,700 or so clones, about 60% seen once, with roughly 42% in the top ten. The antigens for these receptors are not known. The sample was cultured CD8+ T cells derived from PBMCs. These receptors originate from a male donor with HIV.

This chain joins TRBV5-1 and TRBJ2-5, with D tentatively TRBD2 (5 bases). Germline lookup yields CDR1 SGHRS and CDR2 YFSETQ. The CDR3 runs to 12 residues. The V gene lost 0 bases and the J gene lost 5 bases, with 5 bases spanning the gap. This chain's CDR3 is CASSLAGETQYF. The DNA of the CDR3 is TGCGCCAGCAGCTTGGCGGGGGAGACCCAGTACTTC. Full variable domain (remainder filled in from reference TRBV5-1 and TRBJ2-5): KAGVTQTPRYLIKTRGQQVTLSCSPISGHRSVSWYQQTPGQGLQFLFEYFSETQRNKGNFPGRFSGRQFSNSRSEMNVSTLELGDSALYLCASSLAGETQYFGPGTRLLVL.

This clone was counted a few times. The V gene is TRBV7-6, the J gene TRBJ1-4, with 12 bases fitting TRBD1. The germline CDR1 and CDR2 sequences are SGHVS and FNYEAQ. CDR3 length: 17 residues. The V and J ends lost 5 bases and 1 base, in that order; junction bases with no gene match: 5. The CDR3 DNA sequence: TGTGCCAGCAGCCCGGGGACAGGGGGCTTAACTAATGAAAAACTGTTTTTT. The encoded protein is CASSPGTGGLTNEKLFF.

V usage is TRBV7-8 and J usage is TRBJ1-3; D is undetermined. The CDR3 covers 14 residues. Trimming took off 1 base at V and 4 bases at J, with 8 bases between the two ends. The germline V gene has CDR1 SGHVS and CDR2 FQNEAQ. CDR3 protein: CASSLEGTGNTIYF. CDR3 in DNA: TGTGCCAGCAGCTTAGAGGGTACGGGAAACACCATATATTTT.

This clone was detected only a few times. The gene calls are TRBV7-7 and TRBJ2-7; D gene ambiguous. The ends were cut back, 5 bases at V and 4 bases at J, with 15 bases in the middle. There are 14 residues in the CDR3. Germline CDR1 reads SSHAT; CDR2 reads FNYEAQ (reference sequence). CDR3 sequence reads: CASSTRDRPYEQYF. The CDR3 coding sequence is TGTGCCAGCAGCACGCGAGATCGGCCGTACGAGCAGTACTTC.

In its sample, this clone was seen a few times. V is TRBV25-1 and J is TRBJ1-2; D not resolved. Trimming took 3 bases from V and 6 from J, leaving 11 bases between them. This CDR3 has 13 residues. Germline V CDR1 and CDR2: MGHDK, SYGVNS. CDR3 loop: CASSDPGKNGYTF. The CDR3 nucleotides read TGTGCCAGCAGTGACCCCGGGAAGAATGGCTACACCTTC.

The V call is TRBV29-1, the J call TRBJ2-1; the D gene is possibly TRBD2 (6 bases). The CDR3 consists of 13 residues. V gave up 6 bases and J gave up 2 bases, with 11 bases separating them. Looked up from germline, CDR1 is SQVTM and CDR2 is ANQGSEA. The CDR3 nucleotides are TGCAGCGTCGAGGGAGGCCCCTACAATGAGCAGTTCTTC. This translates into CSVEGGPYNEQFF.

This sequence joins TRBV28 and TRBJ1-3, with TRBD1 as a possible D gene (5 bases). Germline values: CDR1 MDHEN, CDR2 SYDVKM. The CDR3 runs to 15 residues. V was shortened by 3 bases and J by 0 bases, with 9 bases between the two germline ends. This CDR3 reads CASSLFRDSGNTIYF. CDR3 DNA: TGTGCCAGCAGTTTGTTCAGGGACTCTGGAAACACCATATATTTT. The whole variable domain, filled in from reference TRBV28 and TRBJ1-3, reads DVKVTQSSRYLVKRTGEKVFLECVQDMDHENMFWYRQDPGLGLRLIYFSYDVKMKEKGDIPEGYSVSREKKERFSLILESASTNQTSMYLCASSLFRDSGNTIYFGEGSWLTVV.

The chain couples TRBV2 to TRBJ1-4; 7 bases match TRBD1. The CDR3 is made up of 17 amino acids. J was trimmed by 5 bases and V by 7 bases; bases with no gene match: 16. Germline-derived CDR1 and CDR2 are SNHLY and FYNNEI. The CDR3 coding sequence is TGTGCCAGCATTCTCGGACGCGGGGGGACAGTCAATGAAAAACTGTTTTTT. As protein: CASILGRGGTVNEKLFF.

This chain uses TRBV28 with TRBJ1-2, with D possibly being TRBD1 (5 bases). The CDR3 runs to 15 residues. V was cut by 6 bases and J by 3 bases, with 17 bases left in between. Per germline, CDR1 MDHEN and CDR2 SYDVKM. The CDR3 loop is CASRMSGPIDYGYTF. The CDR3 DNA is TGTGCCAGCAGGATGTCGGGACCGATTGACTATGGCTACACCTTC.

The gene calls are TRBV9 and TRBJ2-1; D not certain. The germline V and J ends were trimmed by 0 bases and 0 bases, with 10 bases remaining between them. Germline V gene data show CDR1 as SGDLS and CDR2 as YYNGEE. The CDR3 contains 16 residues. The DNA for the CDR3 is TGTGCCAGCAGCGTAGATATGGTGAGCTCCTACAATGAGCAGTTCTTC. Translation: CASSVDMVSSYNEQFF.

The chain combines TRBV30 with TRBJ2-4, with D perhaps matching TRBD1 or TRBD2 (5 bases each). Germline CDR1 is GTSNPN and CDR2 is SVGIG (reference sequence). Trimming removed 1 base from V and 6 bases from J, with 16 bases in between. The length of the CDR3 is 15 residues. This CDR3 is CAWSAGSGAGNIQYF. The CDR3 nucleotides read TGTGCCTGGAGTGCCGGGTCCGGGGCGGGAAACATTCAGTACTTC.

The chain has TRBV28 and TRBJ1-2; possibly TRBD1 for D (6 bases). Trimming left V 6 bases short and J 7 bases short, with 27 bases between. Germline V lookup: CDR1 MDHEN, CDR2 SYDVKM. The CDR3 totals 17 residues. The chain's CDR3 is CASSSPGGTSREGGYTF. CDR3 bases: TGTGCCAGCAGCTCCCCCGGTGGGACATCGCGGGAGGGTGGCTACACCTTC.

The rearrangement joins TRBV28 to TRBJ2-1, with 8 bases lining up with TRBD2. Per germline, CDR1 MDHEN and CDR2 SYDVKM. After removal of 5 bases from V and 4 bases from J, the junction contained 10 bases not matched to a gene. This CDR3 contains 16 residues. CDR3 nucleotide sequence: TGTGCCAGCAGTCCCCTTGGTTTAGCGGGATACAATGAGCAGTTCTTC. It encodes CASSPLGLAGYNEQFF.

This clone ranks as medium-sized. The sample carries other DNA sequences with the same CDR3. The CDR3 region has the DNA TGTGCCATCAGTGAGGGGGATACTGAAGCTTTCTTT. This encodes CAISEGDTEAFF. J is TRBJ1-1 and V is TRBV10-3; D ambiguous. Trimming removed 2 bases from V and 5 bases from J, with 6 bases in between. The CDR3 covers 12 residues. Germline CDR1 ENHRY, CDR2 SYGVKD.

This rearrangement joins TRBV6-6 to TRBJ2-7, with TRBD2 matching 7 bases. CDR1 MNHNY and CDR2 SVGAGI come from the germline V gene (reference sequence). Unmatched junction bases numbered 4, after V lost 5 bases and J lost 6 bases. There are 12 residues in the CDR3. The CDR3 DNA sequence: TGTGCCAGCAGTGCGGGGACTATCGAGCAGTACTTC. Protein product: CASSAGTIEQYF.

This CDR3 reads CASSLGATGNGNTIYF. The CDR3 region has the DNA TGTGCCAGCAGCTTAGGGGCGACAGGGAACGGAAACACCATATATTTT. V gene TRBV7-9 combines with J gene TRBJ1-3; 7 nucleotides line up with TRBD1. V dropped 1 base and J dropped 4; count of bases not matched to a gene: 7. CDR1 is SEHNR and CDR2 is FQNEAQ in the germline V gene (reference sequence). The CDR3 is 16 amino acids.

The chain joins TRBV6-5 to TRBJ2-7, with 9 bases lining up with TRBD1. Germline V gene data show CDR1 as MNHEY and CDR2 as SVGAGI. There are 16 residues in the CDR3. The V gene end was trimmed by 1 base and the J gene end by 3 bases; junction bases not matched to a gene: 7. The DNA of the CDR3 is TGTGCCAGCAGTTACTGGTCCCGGGACAGGGACTACGAGCAGTACTTC. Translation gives CASSYWSRDRDYEQYF.

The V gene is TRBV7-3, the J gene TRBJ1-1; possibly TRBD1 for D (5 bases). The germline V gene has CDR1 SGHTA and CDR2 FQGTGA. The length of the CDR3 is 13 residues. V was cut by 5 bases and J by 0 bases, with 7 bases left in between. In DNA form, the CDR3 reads TGTGCCAGCAGCCCGACAGTGAACACTGAAGCTTTCTTT. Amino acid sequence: CASSPTVNTEAFF.

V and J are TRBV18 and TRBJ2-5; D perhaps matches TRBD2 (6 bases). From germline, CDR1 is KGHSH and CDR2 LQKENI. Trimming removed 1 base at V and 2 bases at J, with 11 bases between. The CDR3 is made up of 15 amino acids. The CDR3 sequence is CASSPQTRGQETQYF. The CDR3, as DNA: TGTGCCAGCTCACCACAAACCCGGGGGCAAGAGACCCAGTACTTC.

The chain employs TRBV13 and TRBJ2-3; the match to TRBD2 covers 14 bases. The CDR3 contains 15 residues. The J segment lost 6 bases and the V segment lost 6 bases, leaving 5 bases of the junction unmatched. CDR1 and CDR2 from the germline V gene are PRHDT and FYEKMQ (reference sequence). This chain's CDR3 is CASRSGLAGVDTQYF. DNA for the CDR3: TGTGCCAGCAGATCGGGACTAGCGGGAGTGGATACGCAGTATTTT. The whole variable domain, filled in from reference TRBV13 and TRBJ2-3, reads AAGVIQSPRHLIKEKRETATLKCYPIPRHDTVYWYQQGPGQDPQFLISFYEKMQSDKGSIPDRFSAQQFSDYHSELNMSSLELGDSALYFCASRSGLAGVDTQYFGPGTRLTVL.

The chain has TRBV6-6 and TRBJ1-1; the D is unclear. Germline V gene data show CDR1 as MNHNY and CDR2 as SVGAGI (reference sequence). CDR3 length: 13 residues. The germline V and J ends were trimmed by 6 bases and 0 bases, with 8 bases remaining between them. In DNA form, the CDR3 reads TGTGCCAGCAGGTGGGAGATGAACACTGAAGCTTTCTTT. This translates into CASRWEMNTEAFF.

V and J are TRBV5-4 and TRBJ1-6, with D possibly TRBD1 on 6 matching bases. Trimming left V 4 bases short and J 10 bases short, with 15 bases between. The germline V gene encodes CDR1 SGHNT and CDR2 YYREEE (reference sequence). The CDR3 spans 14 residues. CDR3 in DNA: TGTGCCAGCAGCCAAGCACAGGGAGAATCACCCCTCCACTTT. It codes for CASSQAQGESPLHF.

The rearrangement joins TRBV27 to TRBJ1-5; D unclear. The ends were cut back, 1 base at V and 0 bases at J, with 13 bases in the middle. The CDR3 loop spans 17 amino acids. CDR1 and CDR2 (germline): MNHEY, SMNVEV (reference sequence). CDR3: CASSLFVPGTSNQPQHF. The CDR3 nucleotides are TGTGCCAGCAGTTTATTCGTCCCAGGAACTAGCAATCAGCCCCAGCATTTT.

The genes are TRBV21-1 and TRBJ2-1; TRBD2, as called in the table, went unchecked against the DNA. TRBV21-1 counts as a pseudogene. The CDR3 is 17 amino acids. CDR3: CASGSILGGRALYEQFF. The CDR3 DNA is TGTGCCAGCGGGAGCATACTAGGCGGGAGGGCCCTGTATGAGCAGTTCTTC.

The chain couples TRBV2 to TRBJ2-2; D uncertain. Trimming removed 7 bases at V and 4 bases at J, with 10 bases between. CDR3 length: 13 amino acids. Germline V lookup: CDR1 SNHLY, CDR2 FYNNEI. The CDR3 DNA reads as TGTGCCAGCACCCTCACGGGCACCGGGGAGCTGTTTTTT. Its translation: CASTLTGTGELFF.

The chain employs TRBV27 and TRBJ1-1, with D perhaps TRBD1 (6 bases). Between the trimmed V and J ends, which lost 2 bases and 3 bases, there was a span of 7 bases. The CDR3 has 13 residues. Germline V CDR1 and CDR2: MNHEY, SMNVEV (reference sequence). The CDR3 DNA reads TGTGCCAGCAGTTTAGGGGGGCACACTGAAGCTTTCTTT. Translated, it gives CASSLGGHTEAFF.

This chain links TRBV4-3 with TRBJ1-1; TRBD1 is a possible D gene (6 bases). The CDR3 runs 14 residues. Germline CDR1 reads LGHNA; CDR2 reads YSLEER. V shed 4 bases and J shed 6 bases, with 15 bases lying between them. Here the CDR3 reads CASSRQQGGAEAFF. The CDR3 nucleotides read TGCGCCAGCAGCCGACAACAGGGTGGCGCTGAAGCTTTCTTT.

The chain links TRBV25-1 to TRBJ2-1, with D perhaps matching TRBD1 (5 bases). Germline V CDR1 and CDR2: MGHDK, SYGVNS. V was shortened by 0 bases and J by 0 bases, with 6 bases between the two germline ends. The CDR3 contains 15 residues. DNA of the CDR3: TGTGCCAGCAGTGAATACAGGGTCTCCTACAATGAGCAGTTCTTC. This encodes CASSEYRVSYNEQFF.